These T cell receptor beta chains were read from a single sample in a study of regulatory T cells in long-lasting Graves disease. TCRdb redid the calling of the multiplex PCR reads with MiXCR, one entry per CDR3 protein. This table holds 400,000 to 500,000 distinct CDR3 sequences, about 20% found once. Sequencing used peripheral blood mononuclear cells (PBMCs), obtained when the disease was refractory, from a patient treated with antithyroid drugs. All receptors derive from a female donor with Graves disease. Both conserved end residues are trimmed from each CDR3. Fields, in order: V gene, D gene, J gene, CDR3 protein. A D gene is named only where the DNA matches it firmly.

v_call: TRBV5-6
d_call: NA
j_call: TRBJ1-1
cdr3_aa: ASSQSPGPMGTEAF

v_call: TRBV9
d_call: TRBD1
j_call: TRBJ1-2
cdr3_aa: ASSEGTAPYGCT

v_call: TRBV7-9
d_call: TRBD1
j_call: TRBJ1-2
cdr3_aa: ASSLSGQGGYT

v_call: TRBV7-9
d_call: NA
j_call: TRBJ2-7
cdr3_aa: ASSSAADTYEQY

v_call: TRBV20-1
d_call: NA
j_call: TRBJ2-7
cdr3_aa: SARTTRQVAKEQY

v_call: TRBV6-2/TRBV6-3
d_call: NA
j_call: TRBJ1-4
cdr3_aa: ASSVRGVDEKLF

v_call: TRBV18
d_call: NA
j_call: TRBJ1-3
cdr3_aa: ASTPPHRGNTIY

v_call: TRBV28
d_call: NA
j_call: TRBJ2-7
cdr3_aa: ASGKPGTSYEQY

v_call: TRBV28
d_call: NA
j_call: TRBJ2-1
cdr3_aa: ASRERSYNEQF

v_call: TRBV5-6
d_call: NA
j_call: TRBJ1-2
cdr3_aa: ASSLGGGPYGYT

v_call: TRBV7-2
d_call: TRBD2
j_call: TRBJ2-1
cdr3_aa: ASSETSGRGEQF

v_call: TRBV20-1
d_call: TRBD2
j_call: TRBJ2-2
cdr3_aa: SARNIVAGVRTGELF

v_call: TRBV5-1
d_call: NA
j_call: TRBJ2-7
cdr3_aa: ASSIRDSDSYEQY

v_call: TRBV12-3/TRBV12-4
d_call: TRBD1
j_call: TRBJ1-5
cdr3_aa: ASSLGGTVGQPQH

v_call: TRBV13
d_call: TRBD2
j_call: TRBJ2-7
cdr3_aa: ASSPQGLAGGLYEQY

v_call: TRBV19
d_call: NA
j_call: TRBJ2-2
cdr3_aa: ASSTQGGPGELF

v_call: TRBV7-2
d_call: NA
j_call: TRBJ2-2
cdr3_aa: ASSFHSAGPNTGELF

v_call: TRBV20-1
d_call: NA
j_call: TRBJ2-1
cdr3_aa: SPIDSGGSYNEQF

v_call: TRBV6-5
d_call: NA
j_call: TRBJ2-2
cdr3_aa: ASSFRARTGELF

v_call: TRBV6-1
d_call: NA
j_call: TRBJ2-7
cdr3_aa: ASNEVYEQY

v_call: TRBV29-1
d_call: TRBD1
j_call: TRBJ1-2
cdr3_aa: SVDLAGGSYGYT

v_call: TRBV7-2
d_call: NA
j_call: TRBJ1-2
cdr3_aa: ASSQEDGGLKGYT

v_call: TRBV6-5
d_call: NA
j_call: TRBJ2-5
cdr3_aa: ASSYAMGQQRLEQETQY

v_call: TRBV5-6
d_call: NA
j_call: TRBJ1-4
cdr3_aa: ASSAIVTGGEKLF

v_call: TRBV10-3
d_call: TRBD1
j_call: TRBJ1-2
cdr3_aa: AIRTGNSNYGYT

v_call: TRBV11-2
d_call: TRBD2
j_call: TRBJ2-6
cdr3_aa: ASRRLTSGDPSRGANVLT

v_call: TRBV30
d_call: TRBD1
j_call: TRBJ2-5
cdr3_aa: AWSVWEGQGRETQY

v_call: TRBV11-3
d_call: NA
j_call: TRBJ2-5
cdr3_aa: ASSPSPGQETQY

v_call: TRBV6-1
d_call: NA
j_call: TRBJ1-1
cdr3_aa: ASSPPRRRAF

v_call: TRBV6-5
d_call: NA
j_call: TRBJ2-5
cdr3_aa: ASSYSIGGIEETQY